The 25 T cell receptor beta chains reported below all come from one sample, sequenced in a study of CD8 T cells in ankylosing spondylitis. Study observations and caveats: A TCR beta motif of under ten highly homologous variants appeared characteristic of ankylosing spondylitis blood.

TCRdb passed the 5' RACE reads through MiXCR, listing each CDR3 protein once. The sample holds approximately 500,000 distinct CDR3 sequences; roughly an eighth are singletons and the top ten take about 6.5%. These receptors' targets are unknown. The sequencing input was blood, either unsorted or a sorted T cell fraction (not recorded which). Receptor source: a male donor with ankylosing spondylitis.

This clonotype was counted between two and nine times. J is TRBJ1-3 and V is TRBV30, with D tentatively TRBD1 (5 bases). Germline CDR1 and CDR2: GTSNPN and SVGIG (reference sequence). There are 16 residues in the CDR3. V lost 0 bases and J lost 3, with 15 bases in between. The CDR3 DNA reads TGTGCCTGGAGTGTACAGGCAGCAACGTATGGAAACACCATATATTTT. It codes for CAWSVQAATYGNTIYF.

This clonotype was observed a handful of times. This chain connects TRBV30 to TRBJ2-2; TRBD2 matches 14 bases. The germline V gene has CDR1 GTSNPN and CDR2 SVGIG (reference sequence). Trimming cost V 3 bases and J 6 bases; bases outside gene matches: 9. This CDR3 comprises 17 residues. The CDR3 protein is CAWSPTSGRARAGELFF. CDR3 in DNA: TGTGCCTGGAGCCCGACTAGCGGGAGGGCCCGCGCCGGGGAGCTGTTTTTT.

CDR3 nucleotide sequence: TGTGCCAGCAGCCTACTTATGAATGAGCAGTTCTTC. Translating gives CASSLLMNEQFF. The chain couples TRBV13 to TRBJ2-1; the D is unclear. Germline CDR1 is PRHDT and CDR2 is FYEKMQ (reference sequence). Trimming stripped 5 bases from V and 7 bases from J, with 9 bases between. The CDR3 is 12 residues long.

This chain joins TRBV12-3 or TRBV12-4 and TRBJ2-7; D may be TRBD2 (6 bases). The CDR3 extends over 16 amino acids. V was clipped by 3 bases and J by 7 bases, with 22 bases between them. CDR3: CASSLWFKTRGGEQYF. Here the CDR3 DNA reads TGTGCCAGCAGTTTGTGGTTCAAGACTAGGGGAGGAGAGCAGTACTTC.

V and J are TRBV12-3 or TRBV12-4 and TRBJ2-5, with D uncertain. CDR3 size: 14 residues. Trimming removed 3 bases from V and 5 bases from J, with 13 bases in between. CDR3 region: CASSFPGEVETQYF. For the CDR3, the DNA is TGTGCCAGCAGTTTCCCTGGAGAAGTGGAGACCCAGTACTTC.

This clonotype was observed a few times. This chain uses TRBV10-3 with TRBJ2-5; 7 bases are shared with TRBD2. V gave up 0 bases and J gave up 4 bases; unmatched junction bases: 5. Per the germline V gene, CDR1 is ENHRY and CDR2 is SYGVKD. This CDR3 is built from 15 residues. The CDR3 here is CAISESAGVGETQYF. In DNA, the CDR3 is TGTGCCATCAGTGAGTCTGCGGGAGTTGGAGAGACCCAGTACTTC.

This clonotype was counted many times. V usage is TRBV12-3 or TRBV12-4 and J usage is TRBJ1-4; TRBD1 matches 7 bases. The length of the CDR3 is 14 residues. With 5 bases clipped from V and 10 bases from J, the junction kept 10 bases outside the gene matches. The CDR3 region is CASSLGQARGKLFF. Here the CDR3 DNA reads TGTGCCAGCAGTCTTGGACAGGCGAGGGGAAAACTGTTTTTT.

This clonotype was detected only a few times. In nucleotides, the CDR3 is TGTGCCATCAAACCAGGGTTAGACACCGGGGAGCTGTTTTTT. Translation gives CAIKPGLDTGELFF. The chain uses TRBV10-3 and TRBJ2-2; possibly TRBD1 for D (5 bases). V dropped 7 bases and J dropped 3 bases, with 12 bases sitting between them. The V gene's germline CDR1 is ENHRY and CDR2 SYGVKD. The CDR3 has 14 amino acids.

This clonotype appeared a few times. The chain couples TRBV10-3 to TRBJ1-4; 9 bases agree with TRBD1. CDR3 length: 14 amino acids. Germline V gene lookup returns CDR1 ENHRY and CDR2 SYGVKD. With V trimmed by 5 bases and J by 5 bases, 3 bases remained unmatched. In nucleotides, the CDR3 is TGTGCCATCAGTCCGGGACAGGGAAATGAAAAACTGTTTTTT. The encoded protein is CAISPGQGNEKLFF.

This clonotype was seen repeatedly, ten times or more. The V and J genes are TRBV6-2 or TRBV6-3 and TRBJ1-2; D unresolved. Trimming left V 11 bases short and J 4 bases short, with 11 bases between. The CDR3 is 11 amino acids. The germline V gene has CDR1 MNHEY and CDR2 SVGEGT. This CDR3 reads CARPSGYGYTF. Here the CDR3 DNA reads TGTGCCCGTCCCAGCGGCTATGGCTACACCTTC.

The gene calls are TRBV7-8 and TRBJ1-6, with D unclear. CDR3 length equals 14 residues. V was shortened by 8 bases and J by 7 bases, with 15 bases between the two germline ends. Germline V lookup: CDR1 SGHVS, CDR2 FQNEAQ. The CDR3 DNA reads TGTGCCAGCTTGGAGATCCAAGGGAATTCACCCCTCCACTTT. Translation gives CASLEIQGNSPLHF.

The chain employs TRBV11-3 and TRBJ2-1; TRBD2 agrees at 11 bases. Germline CDR1 and CDR2: SGHNT and YENEEA. Trimming at V came to 3 bases and at J to 0 bases, leaving 4 bases not matched to a gene. The CDR3 length is 17 residues. The CDR3 protein is CASSFVAGGPSYNEQFF. The CDR3 DNA reads as TGTGCCAGCAGCTTCGTAGCGGGAGGGCCCTCCTACAATGAGCAGTTCTTC.

There are a few counts of this clonotype. The CDR3 region is CASMTANIGGELFF. The CDR3 DNA reads TGTGCCAGCATGACAGCAAACATCGGCGGGGAGCTGTTTTTT. The chain employs TRBV6-1 and TRBJ2-2; possible D gene TRBD1, 5 bases. The CDR3 has 14 amino acids. Looked up from germline, CDR1 is MNHNS and CDR2 is SASEGT. V was cut by 7 bases and J by 7 bases, with 16 bases left in between.

This clonotype occurred a few times. The rearrangement joins TRBV12-3 or TRBV12-4 to TRBJ1-5, with D perhaps TRBD1 (5 bases). The CDR3 length is 14 residues. V lost 3 bases and J 4 bases, leaving 10 bases between the germline ends. DNA of the CDR3: TGTGCCAGCAGTTTCGGGGGTTTTAATCAGCCCCAGCATTTT. Translated, it gives CASSFGGFNQPQHF.

This clonotype turned up a few times. This chain uses TRBV12-5 with TRBJ2-3, with D hard to call. CDR3 length equals 15 residues. Per germline, CDR1 LGHNT and CDR2 FRNRAP. Between the trimmed V and J ends, which lost 8 bases and 2 bases, there was a span of 17 bases. The CDR3 DNA is TGTGCTAGTAGAGGAATGGAGCGCCCCACAGATACGCAGTATTTT. Its translation: CASRGMERPTDTQYF.

This clonotype was detected a few times. Mismatch with germline at one junction end may stem from a read error. This rearrangement joins TRBV6-2 or TRBV6-3 to TRBJ2-1, with D possibly being TRBD2 (5 bases). This CDR3 is 10 amino acids long. The germline CDR1 and CDR2 sequences are MNHEY and SVGEGT. The CDR3 reads CASRDGVLLF. The DNA of the CDR3 is TGTGCCAGCAGGGACGGGGTATTACTCTTC.

This chain uses TRBV19 with TRBJ2-1; 16 bases line up with TRBD2. Germline loops: CDR1 LNHDA, CDR2 SQIVND (reference sequence). Trimming removed 5 bases from V and 7 bases from J; junction bases left unmatched: 11. The CDR3 totals 18 residues. The CDR3 region has the DNA TGTGCCAGTAGTCTCGGGACTAGCGGGAGGGCCTCGGCAAATGAGCAGTTCTTC. Translating it yields CASSLGTSGRASANEQFF.

V gene TRBV6-1 combines with J gene TRBJ1-2, with D uncertain. CDR1 is MNHNS, CDR2 SASEGT, per germline. The CDR3 has 14 amino acids. The V and J ends lost 6 bases and 7 bases respectively, with 18 bases between them. CDR3 in amino acids: CASRDGVTVLGYTF. The CDR3 region has the DNA TGTGCCAGCAGGGACGGGGTTACGGTGCTTGGCTACACCTTC.

The V and J genes are TRBV13 and TRBJ1-1, with D hard to call. The CDR3 has 14 residues. Germline V CDR1 and CDR2: PRHDT, FYEKMQ (reference sequence). V shed 2 bases and J shed 4 bases, with 11 bases lying between them. CDR3 sequence (DNA): TGTGCCAGCAGCTTATCCAGACTTGGCACTGAAGCTTTCTTT. Protein product: CASSLSRLGTEAFF.

This clonotype has just a few counts. This chain joins TRBV29-1 and TRBJ2-2, with D tentatively TRBD2 (6 bases). Germline V CDR1 and CDR2: SQVTM, ANQGSEA. V was clipped by 7 bases and J by 3 bases, with 15 bases between them. There are 14 residues in the CDR3. CDR3 sequence: CSASGGRYTGELFF. The CDR3 coding sequence is TGCAGCGCTTCCGGGGGACGATACACCGGGGAGCTGTTTTTT.

This clonotype was counted a few times. V usage is TRBV7-9 and J usage is TRBJ2-3; 13 positions agree with TRBD2. J lost 6 bases, V lost 6 bases, and 6 bases had no gene match. The germline gives CDR1 SEHNR, CDR2 FQNEAQ (reference sequence). The CDR3 extends over 15 amino acids. In nucleotides, the CDR3 is TGTGCCAGCAGTGCTGGACTAGCGGGAGAGGATACGCAGTATTTT. As protein: CASSAGLAGEDTQYF.

The gene calls are TRBV4-2 and TRBJ1-1; tentatively, D is TRBD1 (5 bases). V lost 0 bases to trimming and J lost 5 bases, with 16 bases between them. The germline V gene encodes CDR1 LGHNA and CDR2 YNFKEQ. There are 16 residues in the CDR3. CDR3 bases: TGTGCCAGCAGCCAAGATAAGGTGGGGGGGATTACTGAAGCTTTCTTT. Encoded protein: CASSQDKVGGITEAFF.

This clonotype was seen a few times. This CDR3 is missing its conserved last phenylalanine or tryptophan, likely due to a read error. The rearrangement uses TRBV7-9 and TRBJ2-3; TRBD1 aligns across 12 bases. Germline CDR1 and CDR2: SEHNR and FQNEAQ (reference sequence). The CDR3 is 15 amino acids. V trimming: 5 bases; J trimming: 4 bases; junction bases outside the gene matches: 4. CDR3: CASSTGTGGADTQYL. Written as DNA, the CDR3 is TGTGCCAGCAGCACCGGGACAGGGGGCGCAGATACGCAGTATCTG.

The rearrangement uses TRBV18 and TRBJ2-5, with D unresolved. CDR3 length equals 15 residues. Germline V gene data show CDR1 as KGHSH and CDR2 as LQKENI. V shed 2 bases and J shed 5 bases, with 15 bases lying between them. The CDR3 bases are TGTGCCAGCTCACCAACCGAAACCAGGTTGGAGACCCAGTACTTC. Protein: CASSPTETRLETQYF.

This sequence joins TRBV15 and TRBJ2-6; D unresolved. Trimming cost V 9 bases and J 0 bases, with 9 bases left between them. Germline CDR1 LNHNV, CDR2 YYDKDF (reference sequence). This CDR3 spans 14 amino acids. CDR3 in amino acids: CATRTSSGANVLTF. The CDR3 bases are TGTGCCACAAGAACAAGCTCTGGGGCCAACGTCCTGACTTTC.